The 25 T cell receptor beta chains below come from one sample, sequenced in a study of identifying expanded T cells in peripheral blood. Sequenced by immunoSEQ multiplex PCR; TCRdb stores in-frame clones only, minus some. The sample consists of 90,000 to 120,000 clones, 80% to 90% of them appearing once. The specimen sequenced was blood. The receptors were gathered from a person between 18 and 75 years old in good health.

In the case of this clone: At one boundary the junction diverges from the germline segment, which might be a read error. The CDR3 sequence: CASREGFGRRLNTEALF. For the CDR3, the DNA is TGTGCCAGCAGGGAAGGGTTCGGGAGAAGGCTGAACACTGAAGCTCTCTTT. The chain uses TRBV6-1 and TRBJ1-1; D call uncertain. The CDR3 length is 17 residues. The germline gives CDR1 MNHNS, CDR2 SASEGT.

The rearrangement joins TRBV13 to TRBJ1-4, with no clear D. Per germline, CDR1 PRHDT and CDR2 FYEKMQ (reference sequence). CDR3 length: 13 residues. Trimming shortened V by 3 bases and J by 7 bases, and 9 bases separated the two germline ends. The CDR3 DNA sequence: TGTGCCAGCAGCTTCCTAAGTAGTGAAAAACTGTTTTTT. The encoded protein is CASSFLSSEKLFF. Looking up the rest from reference TRBV13 and TRBJ1-4 gives the full variable domain: AAGVIQSPRHLIKEKRETATLKCYPIPRHDTVYWYQQGPGQDPQFLISFYEKMQSDKGSIPDRFSAQQFSDYHSELNMSSLELGDSALYFCASSFLSSEKLFFGSGTQLSVL.

This clone was found once. The rearrangement links TRBV15 to TRBJ1-4; TRBD1 is a possible D gene (6 bases). With 5 bases removed from V and 1 base from J, the gap between germline ends came to 11 bases. Germline loops: CDR1 LNHNV, CDR2 YYDKDF (reference sequence). This CDR3 is 15 amino acids long. Written as DNA, the CDR3 is TGTGCCACCAGCGGCTTAGGGGGAACTAATGAAAAACTGTTTTTT. It encodes CATSGLGGTNEKLFF.

The rearrangement joins TRBV27 to TRBJ2-5, with D possibly being TRBD2 (6 bases). The CDR3 consists of 17 residues. Germline CDR1 is MNHEY and CDR2 is SMNVEV (reference sequence). V dropped 3 bases and J dropped 0 bases, with 17 bases sitting between them. CDR3 nucleotide sequence: TGTGCCAGCAGTTTTCGGGGTTGGCGGGGAAACCAAGAGACCCAGTACTTC. Its translation: CASSFRGWRGNQETQYF.

This clone has more than one count but fewer than ten. The chain employs TRBV25-1 and TRBJ2-3; either TRBD1 or TRBD2 may fit D (6 bases each). This CDR3 region has 13 residues. Germline CDR1 and CDR2: MGHDK and SYGVNS. V was trimmed by 5 bases and J by 4 bases, leaving 10 bases between them. Here the CDR3 DNA reads TGTGCCAGCAGTCCAAGGGGGGCAGATACGCAGTATTTT. Protein product: CASSPRGADTQYF.

This clone was found once. The chain is built from TRBV13 and TRBJ1-3; tentatively, D is TRBD1 (6 bases). This CDR3 spans 16 amino acids. Looked up from germline, CDR1 is PRHDT and CDR2 is FYEKMQ (reference sequence). Trimming cost V 8 bases and J 1 base, with 18 bases left between them. CDR3 in DNA: TGTGCCAGCGGGGGACACGGGCCACCATCTGGAAACACCATATATTTT. Residues: CASGGHGPPSGNTIYF.

The CDR3 DNA sequence: TGTGCCAGCAGCTTGTTTCCCGGAGAGACCCAGTACTTC. The encoded protein is CASSLFPGETQYF. The chain has TRBV5-4 and TRBJ2-5; D is ambiguous. Germline V gene data show CDR1 as SGHNT and CDR2 as YYREEE (reference sequence). The V end was cut by 1 base, the J end by 4 bases, with 8 bases between. The CDR3 consists of 13 residues.

This rearrangement joins TRBV5-6 to TRBJ1-4; no clear D. The CDR3 contains 15 residues. V dropped 1 base and J dropped 0 bases, with 7 bases sitting between them. CDR1 SGHDT and CDR2 YYEEEE come from the germline V gene. Here the CDR3 DNA reads TGTGCCAGCAGCTTGCGAGGTGCAACTAATGAAAAACTGTTTTTT. It translates to CASSLRGATNEKLFF.

The CDR3 DNA is TGTGCCAGTAGTACCAGGGGCCATGAGCAGTTCTTC. It translates to CASSTRGHEQFF. The chain has TRBV19 and TRBJ2-1, with a tentative D call TRBD1 (6 bases). V lost 4 bases and J 8 bases, leaving 9 bases between the germline ends. The CDR3 consists of 12 residues. Per germline, CDR1 LNHDA and CDR2 SQIVND (reference sequence).

The J gene is TRBJ1-3, the V gene TRBV7-9, with a weak D call TRBD1 (5 bases). CDR1 is SEHNR and CDR2 is FQNEAQ in the germline V gene (reference sequence). The ends were cut back, 5 bases at V and 2 bases at J, with 16 bases in the middle. CDR3 length: 16 amino acids. The CDR3 DNA follows: TGTGCCAGCAGCCCCCAGGGCAGTCAGGCTGGAAACACCATATATTTT. It is translated as CASSPQGSQAGNTIYF.

The chain recombines TRBV15 with TRBJ1-2, with unresolved D. Germline CDR1 reads LNHNV; CDR2 reads YYDKDF (reference sequence). CDR3 length equals 16 residues. V was trimmed by 3 bases and J by 0 bases, leaving 14 bases between them. The CDR3 here is CATSRYSLGSNYGYTF. DNA of the CDR3: TGTGCCACCAGCAGGTACAGCTTGGGTTCTAACTATGGCTACACCTTC. The full variable domain, rest sourced from reference TRBV15 and TRBJ1-2, is DAMVIQNPRYQVTQFGKPVTLSCSQTLNHNVMYWYQQKSSQAPKLLFHYYDKDFNNEADTPDNFQSRRPNTSFCFLDIRSPGLGDTAMYLCATSRYSLGSNYGYTFGSGTRLTVV.

The J gene is TRBJ1-1, the V gene TRBV29-1; tentatively, D is TRBD1 (6 bases). The V end was cut by 6 bases, the J end by 10 bases, with 15 bases between. This CDR3 has 11 residues. Germline V gene lookup returns CDR1 SQVTM and CDR2 ANQGSEA. The CDR3 here is CSVVLQGVAFF. The CDR3 bases are TGCAGCGTCGTATTACAGGGTGTAGCTTTCTTT.

The V gene is TRBV10-2, the J gene TRBJ2-2, with 9 bases matching TRBD1. CDR1 and CDR2 from the germline V gene are WSHSY and SAAADI. Germline trimming cut 6 bases from V and 1 base from J; bases unmatched to any gene: 6. This CDR3 region has 16 residues. In DNA form, the CDR3 reads TGCGCCAGCAGCGAATCGGGACAGGGGAACACCGGGGAGCTGTTTTTT. This gives the protein CASSESGQGNTGELFF.

The CDR3 reads CASSPKKLYNEQFF. The CDR3 DNA is TGTGCCAGCAGCCCAAAAAAGCTCTACAATGAGCAGTTCTTC. J is TRBJ2-1 and V is TRBV14; D call uncertain. V was clipped by 4 bases and J by 3 bases, with 10 bases between them. Germline V gives CDR1 SGHDN, CDR2 FVKESK. The CDR3 consists of 14 residues.

In DNA, the CDR3 is TGTGCCAGCAGCTCAACCCTGGGGCAGCCCCAGCATTTT. It codes for CASSSTLGQPQHF. The chain employs TRBV7-9 and TRBJ1-5, with D uncertain. Trimming pared 4 bases from V and 7 bases from J, leaving 11 bases between. From germline, CDR1 is SEHNR and CDR2 FQNEAQ (reference sequence). The CDR3 consists of 13 residues.

In DNA, the CDR3 is TGTGCCAGCCTGGCGGGGGCTTACTATGGCTACACCTTC. This gives the protein CASLAGAYYGYTF. The V and J genes are TRBV28 and TRBJ1-2, with D possibly matching TRBD1 (6 bases). Trimming stripped 8 bases from V and 3 bases from J, with 13 bases between. There are 13 residues in the CDR3. Germline V gene sequence: CDR1 MDHEN, CDR2 SYDVKM.

V usage is TRBV7-2 and J usage is TRBJ2-7, with 13 bases that match TRBD2. Trimming cost V 2 bases and J 2 bases; bases outside gene matches: 3. The germline V gene encodes CDR1 SGHTA and CDR2 FQGNSA. The CDR3 covers 16 residues. CDR3 bases: TGTGCCAGCAGCTTACCGACTAGCGGGGGGACCTACGAGCAGTACTTC. Residues: CASSLPTSGGTYEQYF.

In nucleotides, the CDR3 is TGCGCCAGCAGCCAAGTCGCAGGGTCAGGGGCCAACGTCCTGACTTTC. It is translated as CASSQVAGSGANVLTF. The genes are TRBV4-3 and TRBJ2-6, with a weak D call TRBD1 (5 bases). Deletions cut 1 base from V and 4 bases from J, with 11 bases between. Germline V CDR1 and CDR2: LGHNA, YSLEER. The CDR3 has 16 amino acids.

The chain uses TRBV2 and TRBJ2-5, with D hard to call. V lost 5 bases, J lost 2 bases, and 15 bases lay in between. Germline-derived CDR1 and CDR2 are SNHLY and FYNNEI. The CDR3 loop spans 15 amino acids. The CDR3 DNA follows: TGTGCCAGCAGTAAAAACGGGTTCCGGCAAGAGACCCAGTACTTC. It encodes CASSKNGFRQETQYF. The entire variable domain, with the rest obtained from reference TRBV2 and TRBJ2-5, is as follows: EPEVTQTPSHQVTQMGQEVILRCVPISNHLYFYWYRQILGQKVEFLVSFYNNEISEKSEIFDDQFSVERPDGSNFTLKIRSTKLEDSAMYFCASSKNGFRQETQYFGPGTRLLVL.

This chain connects TRBV4-2 to TRBJ2-7; no firm D call. Trimming stripped 4 bases from V and 5 bases from J, with 9 bases between. Germline assignment: CDR1 LGHNA and CDR2 YNFKEQ. This CDR3 comprises 12 residues. CDR3 sequence (DNA): TGTGCCAGCAGCCTCGATCGGCACGAGCAGTACTTC. It encodes CASSLDRHEQYF.

The count of this clone is one. The chain combines TRBV7-6 with TRBJ2-7, with 9 positions matching TRBD2. Germline V gene data show CDR1 as SGHVS and CDR2 as FNYEAQ. Trimming cost V 5 bases and J 3 bases; bases outside gene matches: 5. The CDR3 contains 14 residues. As DNA, the CDR3 is TGTGCCAGCAGCATTGCTAGCGGGGACTACGAGCAGTACTTC. Protein product: CASSIASGDYEQYF. Using reference TRBV7-6 and TRBJ2-7 for the parts outside the CDR3, the full variable domain is GAGVSQSPRYKVTKRGQDVALRCDPISGHVSLYWYRQALGQGPEFLTYFNYEAQQDKSGLPNDRFSAERPEGSISTLTIQRTEQRDSAMYRCASSIASGDYEQYFGPGTRLTVT.

This sequence joins TRBV19 and TRBJ2-3; D uncertain. The CDR3 is made up of 13 amino acids. V shed 7 bases and J shed 2 bases, with 10 bases lying between them. Germline lookup yields CDR1 LNHDA and CDR2 SQIVND (reference sequence). Here the CDR3 DNA reads TGTGCCAGTAAGCCTGGGGACACAGATACGCAGTATTTT. It specifies CASKPGDTDTQYF.

The V gene is TRBV6-1, the J gene TRBJ1-1; no clear D. V was clipped by 2 bases and J by 4 bases, with 11 bases between them. Germline CDR1 and CDR2: MNHNS and SASEGT. The CDR3 runs to 14 residues. CDR3 coding DNA: TGTGCCAGCAGTGAAAGGAGGATGGGCACTGAAGCTTTCTTT. Amino acids: CASSERRMGTEAFF.

This chain's CDR3 is CASSSMLGAHEQYF. CDR3 nucleotides: TGTGCCAGCAGCTCAATGCTGGGGGCCCACGAGCAGTACTTC. V usage is TRBV7-2 and J usage is TRBJ2-7, with D perhaps matching TRBD1 (6 bases). V dropped 4 bases and J dropped 5 bases, with 15 bases sitting between them. Germline V gene data show CDR1 as SGHTA and CDR2 as FQGNSA. CDR3 length equals 14 residues. The entire variable domain, with the rest obtained from reference TRBV7-2 and TRBJ2-7, is as follows: GAGVSQSPSNKVTEKGKDVELRCDPISGHTALYWYRQSLGQGLEFLIYFQGNSAPDKSGLPSDRFSAERTGGSVSTLTIQRTQQEDSAVYLCASSSMLGAHEQYFGPGTRLTVT.

This clone showed up just once. The chain couples TRBV28 to TRBJ2-1; D uncertain. The CDR3 length is 14 residues. Germline lookup yields CDR1 MDHEN and CDR2 SYDVKM. V was shortened by 5 bases and J by 2 bases, with 10 bases between the two germline ends. CDR3 nucleotides: TGTGCCAGCAGTCCGGAAGTCGCCTACAATGAGCAGTTCTTC. Residues: CASSPEVAYNEQFF.